The rows below give T cell receptor beta chains drawn from one sample of a study of monozygotic twins with cystic fibrosis. TCRdb's copy holds only in-frame clones and misses some; the assay was immunoSEQ multiplex PCR. The sample has 25,000 to 30,000 clones; roughly 97% are singletons. The sequencing input was blood. These receptors were taken from a girl aged 2 to 9 with cystic fibrosis. CDR3s include the opening cysteine and the closing phenylalanine or tryptophan. D genes are given only for firm matches. The size of a clone is reported for some rows only, either as once, few or many, or as a class for expanded clones.

CDR3	DNA	V	size	J	D
CASSIGSQQYF	TGTGCCAGTAGTATCGGTTCGCAGCAGTACTTC	TRBV19	NA	TRBJ2-7	NA
CASSTSGARTYEQYF	TGTGCCAGCAGCACCAGCGGAGCCCGTACCTACGAGCAGTACTTC	TRBV27	NA	TRBJ2-7	NA
CASSQEGGRRSANEKLFF	TGTGCCAGCAGCCAGGAGGGGGGGCGTCGATCCGCTAATGAAAAACTGTTTTTT	TRBV4-2	NA	TRBJ1-4	NA
CASSSRTAANYGYTF	TGTGCCAGCAGCTCCCGAACCGCAGCTAACTATGGCTACACCTTC	TRBV7-8	NA	TRBJ1-2	NA
CASSLGRGFSDTQYF	TGCGCCAGCAGCTTGGGTAGGGGTTTCTCAGATACGCAGTATTTT	TRBV5-1	NA	TRBJ2-3	NA
CASSTQGDEQYF	TGTGCCAGCAGCACCCAGGGCGACGAGCAGTACTTC	TRBV27	NA	TRBJ2-7	NA
CASSLGETEAFF	TGTGCCAGCAGCTTGGGGGAAACTGAAGCTTTCTTT	TRBV7-9	NA	TRBJ1-1	NA
CASSLGSRGGNEAFF	TGTGCCAGCAGCTTAGGGAGTAGAGGCGGTAATGAAGCTTTCTTT	TRBV7-8	NA	TRBJ1-1	NA
CAISPLAGGTGELFF	TGTGCCATCAGCCCACTAGCGGGAGGAACCGGGGAGCTGTTTTTT	TRBV10-3	NA	TRBJ2-2	TRBD2
CASSLSEPTYNEQFF	TGCGCCAGCAGCTTAAGCGAACCAACCTACAATGAGCAGTTCTTC	TRBV5-1	NA	TRBJ2-1	NA
CASSRMGGELFF	TGTGCCAGCAGTCGTATGGGCGGGGAGCTGTTTTTT	TRBV27	NA	TRBJ2-2	NA
CASSDSGPPSGGYTF	TGTGCCAGCAGCGACTCGGGTCCCCCCTCGGGGGGCTACACCTTC	TRBV7-8	NA	TRBJ1-2	NA
CASSQDIGGNTEAFF	TGCGCCAGCAGCCAAGATATCGGGGGTAATACTGAAGCTTTCTTT	TRBV4-3	NA	TRBJ1-1	NA
CASSQDPTSDYGNTIYF	TGCGCCAGCAGCCAAGATCCCACATCGGATTATGGAAACACCATATATTTT	TRBV4-1	NA	TRBJ1-3	NA
CSVSVLGRGQGGTEAFF	TGCAGCGTTTCTGTACTAGGACGTGGACAGGGAGGGACTGAAGCTTTCTTT	TRBV29-1	NA	TRBJ1-1	TRBD1
CASSGEREYQYF	TGCGCCAGCAGCGGGGAGCGGGAGTACCAGTACTTC	TRBV5-1	few	TRBJ2-7	TRBD2
CASSEGSGQETQYF	TGCGCCAGCAGCGAGGGTAGCGGACAAGAGACCCAGTACTTC	TRBV4-3	NA	TRBJ2-5	NA
CASSHSGVLAYEQYF	TGTGCCAGCAGCCATTCTGGGGTTCTAGCCTACGAGCAGTACTTC	TRBV7-8	NA	TRBJ2-7	NA
CASSGWGQETQYF	TGTGCCAGCTCGGGTTGGGGCCAAGAGACCCAGTACTTC	TRBV18	NA	TRBJ2-5	NA
CASSATAAFGNTIYF	TGTGCCAGCAGCGCCACAGCCGCATTTGGAAACACCATATATTTT	TRBV11-2	NA	TRBJ1-3	NA
CASSREVSNQPQHF	TGTGCCAGCAGCAGGGAGGTGAGCAATCAGCCCCAGCATTTT	TRBV4-2	NA	TRBJ1-5	NA
CASSLGTGSYGYTF	TGCGCCAGCAGCTTGGGGACAGGGTCCTATGGCTACACCTTC	TRBV5-1	NA	TRBJ1-2	TRBD1
CASSLAQMNTEAFF	TGTGCCAGCAGCTTGGCACAGATGAACACTGAAGCTTTCTTT	TRBV5-4	NA	TRBJ1-1	NA
CASSPPWGGLTKNIQYF	TGTGCCAGCAGTCCGCCCTGGGGGGGGTTGACCAAAAACATTCAGTACTTC	TRBV28	NA	TRBJ2-4	TRBD2
CATSRDPGETQYF	TGTGCCACCAGCAGAGATCCGGGAGAGACCCAGTACTTC	TRBV15	NA	TRBJ2-5	NA
CAWSAVLAENYNEQFF	TGTGCCTGGAGTGCCGTACTAGCGGAAAATTACAATGAGCAGTTCTTC	TRBV30	NA	TRBJ2-1	TRBD2
CASSAGLLGGEQYF	TGTGCCAGCAGCGCGGGACTCCTCGGGGGAGAGCAGTACTTC	TRBV6-6	once	TRBJ2-7	NA
CASSTTGVREQYF	TGTGCCAGCTCAACGACAGGGGTCCGCGAGCAGTACTTC	TRBV18	NA	TRBJ2-7	TRBD1
CASSFWLTGARNYGYTF	TGTGCCAGCAGTTTTTGGCTTACGGGGGCGCGAAACTATGGCTACACCTTC	TRBV28	NA	TRBJ1-2	NA
CASSRTPRDSINNEQFF	TGTGCCAGCTCCCGTACCCCCAGGGACAGCATAAACAATGAGCAGTTCTTC	TRBV18	NA	TRBJ2-1	TRBD1
CASSQVFAETQYF	TGCGCCAGCAGCCAAGTTTTCGCAGAGACCCAGTACTTC	TRBV4-1	NA	TRBJ2-5	NA
CSGTKTDTQYF	TGCAGTGGGACGAAGACAGATACGCAGTATTTT	TRBV20-1	once	TRBJ2-3	NA
CASSVRDRTYEQYF	TGTGCCAGCAGTGTGAGGGACAGGACCTACGAGCAGTACTTC	TRBV27	NA	TRBJ2-7	TRBD1
CASSRQGILHGELFF	TGTGCCAGCAGTAGACAGGGGATTCTTCACGGGGAGCTGTTTTTT	TRBV28	NA	TRBJ2-2	TRBD1
CASSVSGSNNEQFF	TGTGCCAGCAGTGTTAGCGGGTCCAACAATGAGCAGTTCTTC	TRBV6-4	NA	TRBJ2-1	TRBD2
CAWSETRPQVTNTEAFF	TGTGCCTGGAGTGAGACTCGACCTCAGGTTACGAACACTGAAGCTTTCTTT	TRBV30	NA	TRBJ1-1	NA
CASSVWPRRNEETQYF	TGTGCCAGCAGCGTTTGGCCCCGAAGAAATGAAGAGACCCAGTACTTC	TRBV9	NA	TRBJ2-5	NA
CASSQDAAGRPGTDTQYF	TGTGCCAGCAGCCAAGATGCGGCGGGGCGACCTGGCACAGATACGCAGTATTTT	TRBV14	NA	TRBJ2-3	NA
CASSPGGPNEQFF	TGTGCCAGCAGCCCAGGCGGGCCTAATGAGCAGTTCTTC	TRBV7-8	NA	TRBJ2-1	NA
CASSPPSAKEQFF	TGTGCCAGTAGTCCGCCATCAGCAAAAGAGCAGTTCTTC	TRBV19	NA	TRBJ2-1	NA
CAISGYIKQGAGEQFF	TGTGCCATCAGTGGTTATATAAAGCAGGGGGCAGGTGAGCAGTTCTTC	TRBV10-3	NA	TRBJ2-1	TRBD1
CASSPSGGAGELFF	TGTGCCAGCTCACCTTCAGGGGGCGCCGGGGAGCTGTTTTTT	TRBV18	NA	TRBJ2-2	TRBD1
CASSPVAGIQSRLGDNEQFF	TGTGCCAGCAGTCCGGTAGCGGGAATTCAGTCCCGGCTCGGGGACAATGAGCAGTTCTTC	TRBV28	once	TRBJ2-1	TRBD2
CSVKLAGTDTQYF	TGCAGCGTCAAGCTAGCGGGCACAGATACGCAGTATTTT	TRBV29-1	NA	TRBJ2-3	TRBD2
CASNAAGATRTDTQYF	TGTGCCAGCAACGCCGCAGGGGCTACTCGAACAGATACGCAGTATTTT	TRBV2	NA	TRBJ2-3	NA
CASSPTMSSSYEQYF	TGCGCCAGCAGCCCCACAATGAGTAGCTCCTACGAGCAGTACTTC	TRBV4-1	NA	TRBJ2-7	NA
CASSVGTGTYNEQFF	TGTGCCAGCAGTGTTGGGACAGGGACCTACAATGAGCAGTTCTTC	TRBV6-1	NA	TRBJ2-1	TRBD1
CASSVGLAGTRVHEQYF	TGTGCCAGCAGCGTGGGACTAGCGGGAACAAGAGTCCACGAGCAGTACTTC	TRBV9	once	TRBJ2-7	TRBD2
CAISERAGGATDTQYF	TGTGCCATCAGTGAAAGAGCGGGAGGGGCCACAGATACGCAGTATTTT	TRBV10-3	NA	TRBJ2-3	TRBD2
CASSPITGVNTAFF	TGTGCCAGCAGTCCGATAACAGGGGTTAATACGGCTTTCTTT	TRBV27	few	TRBJ1-1	TRBD1
CASSSMGGPQETQYF	TGCGCCAGCAGCTCCATGGGTGGGCCCCAAGAGACCCAGTACTTC	TRBV5-1	NA	TRBJ2-5	NA
CAWTTGDGYTGELFF	TGTGCCTGGACCACAGGGGACGGATACACCGGGGAGCTGTTTTTT	TRBV30	once	TRBJ2-2	TRBD1
CASSQPGSTQETQYF	TGCGCCAGCAGCCAACCTGGGTCTACTCAAGAGACCCAGTACTTC	TRBV4-1	NA	TRBJ2-5	NA
CASRDPGSGELFF	TGTGCCAGTAGAGATCCGGGGTCCGGGGAGCTGTTTTTT	TRBV25-1	NA	TRBJ2-2	NA